This record looks at one T cell receptor beta chain sequence and its context. This sample is drawn from a study of blood T cell repertoires in COVID-19. Per the authors' pipeline: Estimates of nucleated cell counts were drawn from the amplification of reference gene primers. The data were produced by immunoSEQ multiplex PCR, yet TCRdb's version contains in-frame clones alone and is incomplete. V, J and clone size reflect that table, while D and trimming were determined from the DNA. The data contain 50,000 to 65,000 clones, roughly 89% of them singletons. This sequence originates from a human donor in a cohort sampled during active COVID-19. Sequenced sample: peripheral blood.

The CDR3: CAWSRTGTTDTQYF. CDR3 DNA: TGTGCCTGGAGTAGAACAGGGACCACAGATACGCAGTATTTT. The gene calls are TRBV30 and TRBJ2-3; TRBD1 is a possible D gene (6 bases). Germline CDR1 GTSNPN, CDR2 SVGIG (reference sequence). The CDR3 runs 14 residues. Trimming pared 2 bases from V and 2 bases from J, leaving 11 bases between.